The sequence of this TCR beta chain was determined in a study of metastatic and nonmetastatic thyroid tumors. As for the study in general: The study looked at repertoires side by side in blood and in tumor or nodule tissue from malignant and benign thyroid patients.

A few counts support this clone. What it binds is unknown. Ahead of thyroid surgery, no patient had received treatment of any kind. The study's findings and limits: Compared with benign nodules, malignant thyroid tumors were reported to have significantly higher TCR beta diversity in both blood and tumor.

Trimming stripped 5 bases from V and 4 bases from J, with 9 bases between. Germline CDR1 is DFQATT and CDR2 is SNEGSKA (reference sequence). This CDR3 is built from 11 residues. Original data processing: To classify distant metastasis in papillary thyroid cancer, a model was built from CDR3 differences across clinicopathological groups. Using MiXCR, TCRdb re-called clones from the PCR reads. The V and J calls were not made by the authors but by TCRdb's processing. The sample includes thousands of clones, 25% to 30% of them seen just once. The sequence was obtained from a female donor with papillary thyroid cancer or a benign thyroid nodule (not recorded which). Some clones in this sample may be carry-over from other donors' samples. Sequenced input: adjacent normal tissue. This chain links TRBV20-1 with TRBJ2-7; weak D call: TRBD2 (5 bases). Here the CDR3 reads CSARSGYEQYF. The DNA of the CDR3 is TGCAGTGCTCGAAGCGGTTACGAGCAGTACTTC.